A single sample gave rise to the 27 T cell receptor beta chains below, sequenced in a study of blood T cell repertoires in COVID-19. Measured with immunoSEQ multiplex PCR; TCRdb has only the in-frame clones, and not every one. The sample holds some 400,000 clones, 87% seen once. Sequenced: peripheral blood. Receptors were obtained from a woman in her 30s with COVID-19, enrolled during active disease.

The chain is built from TRBV28 and TRBJ2-1, with D tentatively TRBD2 (6 bases). Germline loops: CDR1 MDHEN, CDR2 SYDVKM. The CDR3 is 14 residues long. V lost 3 bases and J 7 bases, leaving 13 bases between the germline ends. The CDR3: CASSFRGLQNEQFF. The CDR3 bases are TGTGCCAGCAGTTTCAGAGGACTACAAAATGAGCAGTTCTTC. Filled out from reference TRBV28 and TRBJ2-1, the complete variable domain reads DVKVTQSSRYLVKRTGEKVFLECVQDMDHENMFWYRQDPGLGLRLIYFSYDVKMKEKGDIPEGYSVSREKKERFSLILESASTNQTSMYLCASSFRGLQNEQFFGPGTRLTVL.

The genes are TRBV14 and TRBJ2-5; D might be TRBD2 (6 bases). The CDR3 has 14 residues. Trimming left V 2 bases short and J 6 bases short, with 13 bases between. The germline V gene encodes CDR1 SGHDN and CDR2 FVKESK. The CDR3 DNA reads as TGTGCCAGCAGCCAATCCGCCGGGAGTAAGACCCAGTACTTC. This gives the protein CASSQSAGSKTQYF. Full variable domain (remainder filled in from reference TRBV14 and TRBJ2-5): EAGVTQFPSHSVIEKGQTVTLRCDPISGHDNLYWYRRVMGKEIKFLLHFVKESKQDESGMPNNRFLAERTGGTYSTLKVQPAELEDSGVYFCASSQSAGSKTQYFGPGTRLLVL.

The chain is built from TRBV28 and TRBJ2-1; 9 bases line up with TRBD2. The germline V gene encodes CDR1 MDHEN and CDR2 SYDVKM. J was trimmed by 2 bases and V by 11 bases; bases with no gene match: 7. This CDR3 is 14 amino acids long. The CDR3 region has the DNA TGTGCCGGCGGGAGACTAGCGGCCTACAATGAGCAGTTCTTC. It yields the protein CAGGRLAAYNEQFF.

CDR3 DNA: TGTGCCAGTAGTGACCGGGACAGGGGTAGAGAGACCCAGTACTTC. Protein: CASSDRDRGRETQYF. The J gene is TRBJ2-5, the V gene TRBV19; the match to TRBD1 covers 10 bases. The V gene's germline CDR1 is LNHDA and CDR2 SQIVND (reference sequence). Losses at the gene ends were 5 bases for V and 4 bases for J; bases not matched to a gene: 7. The CDR3 runs to 15 residues.

The gene calls are TRBV5-4 and TRBJ2-2, with 10 bases fitting TRBD2. The V gene's germline CDR1 is SGHNT and CDR2 YYREEE (reference sequence). CDR3 length: 17 amino acids. With V trimmed by 0 bases and J by 1 base, 3 bases remained unmatched. CDR3 sequence: CASSLGLAGVNTGELFF. CDR3 nucleotide sequence: TGTGCCAGCAGCTTGGGTCTAGCGGGAGTGAACACCGGGGAGCTGTTTTTT.

The chain is built from TRBV7-2 and TRBJ2-7, with TRBD2 matching over 11 bases. CDR1 and CDR2 (germline): SGHTA, FQGNSA. The CDR3 has 17 amino acids. V was clipped by 4 bases and J by 1 base; unmatched bases: 9. This CDR3 reads CASSSRTSGLASYEQYF. The CDR3 DNA is TGTGCCAGCAGCTCGCGGACTAGCGGGCTTGCATCCTACGAGCAGTACTTC.

The chain uses TRBV27 and TRBJ2-7; possibly TRBD2 for D (5 bases). The V and J ends lost 0 bases and 3 bases respectively, with 9 bases between them. CDR1 and CDR2 from the germline V gene are MNHEY and SMNVEV (reference sequence). The CDR3 has 14 residues. CDR3 in DNA: TGTGCCAGCAGTTTATCGAAAGGGAGCTACGAGCAGTACTTC. It encodes CASSLSKGSYEQYF.

The rearrangement joins TRBV5-1 to TRBJ2-7; D unresolved. The germline V gene has CDR1 SGHRS and CDR2 YFSETQ. Trimming cost V 0 bases and J 1 base, with 8 bases left between them. This CDR3 contains 14 residues. CDR3 loop: CASSLDLESYEQYF. For the CDR3, the DNA is TGCGCCAGCAGCTTGGACCTAGAATCCTACGAGCAGTACTTC. Combining the CDR3 with reference TRBV5-1 and TRBJ2-7 gives the whole variable domain KAGVTQTPRYLIKTRGQQVTLSCSPISGHRSVSWYQQTPGQGLQFLFEYFSETQRNKGNFPGRFSGRQFSNSRSEMNVSTLELGDSALYLCASSLDLESYEQYFGPGTRLTVT.

This chain uses TRBV4-1 with TRBJ2-1, with D unresolved. Trimming stripped 4 bases from V and 5 bases from J, with 12 bases between. The CDR3 has 14 amino acids. Germline CDR1 and CDR2: MGHRA and YSYEKL. CDR3 amino acids: CASSRTVNDNEQFF. The CDR3, as DNA: TGCGCCAGCAGCCGTACTGTAAACGACAATGAGCAGTTCTTC.

This clone is a singleton in its sample. V gene TRBV30 combines with J gene TRBJ1-2, with D perhaps TRBD1 (5 bases). The CDR3 is 13 residues long. V was trimmed by 4 bases and J by 0 bases, leaving 9 bases between them. Germline V CDR1 and CDR2: GTSNPN, SVGIG (reference sequence). Written as DNA, the CDR3 is TGTGCCTGGATGTGGGGGGCTAACTATGGCTACACCTTC. It encodes CAWMWGANYGYTF.

This clone was seen just once. The CDR3 DNA reads TGCGCCAGCAGCTCGTCGGATACGCAGTATTTT. It yields the protein CASSSSDTQYF. The chain has TRBV5-1 and TRBJ2-3; D not certain. Germline CDR1 is SGHRS and CDR2 is YFSETQ. Trimming stripped 3 bases from V and 6 bases from J, with 5 bases between. The CDR3 is 11 amino acids.

This clone has just a few counts. The genes are TRBV11-3 and TRBJ1-1; D is possibly TRBD1 (5 bases). Trimming took off 4 bases at V and 5 bases at J, with 11 bases between the two ends. Looked up from germline, CDR1 is SGHNT and CDR2 is YENEEA. The CDR3 covers 13 residues. For the CDR3, the DNA is TGTGCCAGCAGCTCCCGCGGGGGGACTGAAGCTTTCTTT. As protein: CASSSRGGTEAFF.

V usage is TRBV29-1 and J usage is TRBJ2-5; 8 bases align to TRBD1. V was pared by 1 base and J by 7 bases, with 5 bases of the junction left unmatched. CDR3 size: 13 residues. The germline gives CDR1 SQVTM, CDR2 ANQGSEA. The CDR3 DNA is TGCAGCGTTGAAGGACAGGGGTTAGGGACCCAGTACTTC. Encoded protein: CSVEGQGLGTQYF. The full variable domain, with the rest looked up from reference TRBV29-1 and TRBJ2-5, is SAVISQKPSRDICQRGTSLTIQCQVDSQVTMMFWYRQQPGQSLTLIATANQGSEATYESGFVIDKFPISRPNLTFSTLTVSNMSPEDSSIYLCSVEGQGLGTQYFGPGTRLLVL.

V gene TRBV10-3 combines with J gene TRBJ1-1; D possibly corresponds to TRBD1 (5 bases). This CDR3 contains 15 residues. Per the germline V gene, CDR1 is ENHRY and CDR2 is SYGVKD. V gave up 3 bases and J gave up 6 bases, with 17 bases separating them. The chain's CDR3 is CAISDPPGREAEAFF. The CDR3 nucleotides are TGTGCCATCAGTGATCCCCCCGGCAGGGAGGCTGAAGCTTTCTTT.

This clone has just one count. The V and J genes are TRBV3-1 (or the pseudogene TRBV3-2) and TRBJ1-1; D is unresolved. Germline CDR1 and CDR2: LGHDT and YNNKEL (reference sequence). V shed 1 base and J shed 2 bases, with 11 bases lying between them. The CDR3 is made up of 15 amino acids. The CDR3 region has the DNA TGTGCCAGCAGCCAAGGTGTAACGAGAAACACTGAAGCTTTCTTT. Its translation: CASSQGVTRNTEAFF.

The genes are TRBV28 and TRBJ2-7; tentative D call: TRBD2 (5 bases). V was trimmed by 5 bases and J by 3 bases, leaving 14 bases between them. The CDR3 is 14 amino acids. From germline, CDR1 is MDHEN and CDR2 SYDVKM. CDR3 nucleotides: TGTGCCAGCAGTCTAGCTTTGGGGTACTACGAGCAGTACTTC. It is translated as CASSLALGYYEQYF.

This sequence joins TRBV19 and TRBJ2-7; D gene unclear. The CDR3 loop spans 14 amino acids. Trimming removed 5 bases from V and 2 bases from J, with 13 bases in between. Germline CDR1 reads LNHDA; CDR2 reads SQIVND (reference sequence). As DNA, the CDR3 is TGTGCCAGTAGTCCCCCCGAGACACCCTACGAGCAGTACTTC. Amino acid sequence: CASSPPETPYEQYF.

The chain combines TRBV13 with TRBJ2-2; D is perhaps TRBD2 (6 bases). The V end was cut by 0 bases, the J end by 3 bases, with 8 bases between. The CDR3 runs 15 residues. The germline gives CDR1 PRHDT, CDR2 FYEKMQ (reference sequence). The CDR3 coding sequence is TGTGCCAGCAGCTTAGGGGAGCGGGACACCGGGGAGCTGTTTTTT. It specifies CASSLGERDTGELFF.

This chain connects TRBV10-2 to TRBJ1-6, with D uncertain. The ends were cut back, 4 bases at V and 5 bases at J, with 9 bases in the middle. From germline, CDR1 is WSHSY and CDR2 SAAADI. This CDR3 spans 14 amino acids. The CDR3 sequence: CASSVVNHNSPLHF. The CDR3 region has the DNA TGCGCCAGCAGTGTAGTCAACCATAATTCACCCCTCCACTTT.

The count of this clone is one. This chain connects TRBV4-1 to TRBJ2-1, with D hard to call. The CDR3 totals 17 residues. V gave up 1 base and J gave up 5 bases, with 18 bases separating them. Germline CDR1 MGHRA, CDR2 YSYEKL. CDR3 DNA: TGCGCCAGCAGCCAAGTGCTCGGTGGCAGCGAGAACAATGAGCAGTTCTTC. Residues: CASSQVLGGSENNEQFF.

The gene calls are TRBV28 and TRBJ2-3; a possible D gene is TRBD1 (6 bases). V dropped 10 bases and J dropped 0 bases, with 17 bases sitting between them. The CDR3 runs 15 residues. The germline gives CDR1 MDHEN, CDR2 SYDVKM. This chain's CDR3 is CAITNSGESTDTQYF. The CDR3 DNA reads TGTGCCATCACGAATTCAGGGGAAAGCACAGATACGCAGTATTTT. Based on the CDR3 plus reference TRBV28 and TRBJ2-3, the full variable domain is DVKVTQSSRYLVKRTGEKVFLECVQDMDHENMFWYRQDPGLGLRLIYFSYDVKMKEKGDIPEGYSVSREKKERFSLILESASTNQTSMYLCAITNSGESTDTQYFGPGTRLTVL.

The V call is TRBV5-8, the J call TRBJ2-1; a weak D match, TRBD1 (5 bases). Germline values: CDR1 SGHTS, CDR2 YDEGEE. Trimming removed 4 bases at V and 0 bases at J, with 14 bases between. This CDR3 comprises 16 residues. The CDR3 is CASSKPQGSSYNEQFF. Written as DNA, the CDR3 is TGTGCCAGCAGCAAACCCCAGGGTTCCTCCTACAATGAGCAGTTCTTC.

This clone has only one observation. The chain couples TRBV7-3 to TRBJ2-7; D is possibly TRBD2 (5 bases). V lost 1 base, J lost 0 bases, and 7 bases lay in between. Germline CDR1 is SGHTA and CDR2 is FQGTGA. The CDR3 extends over 14 amino acids. Written as DNA, the CDR3 is TGTGCCAGCAGCTTAAGGGCGGGCTCCTACGAGCAGTACTTC. Translation: CASSLRAGSYEQYF.

This chain connects TRBV7-2 to TRBJ1-5; weak D call: TRBD1 (6 bases). V was pared by 4 bases and J by 5 bases, with 15 bases between. CDR1 is SGHTA, CDR2 FQGNSA, per germline. The CDR3 has 15 amino acids. The CDR3 is CASSSAQGWYQPQHF. The DNA for the CDR3 is TGTGCCAGCAGCTCCGCGCAGGGGTGGTATCAGCCCCAGCATTTT.

CDR3 loop: CASSLGSGDSYEQYF. CDR3 nucleotide sequence: TGCGCCAGCAGCTTGGGGTCGGGGGATTCCTACGAGCAGTACTTC. This chain connects TRBV5-1 to TRBJ2-7; maybe TRBD2 (6 bases). Germline V CDR1 and CDR2: SGHRS, YFSETQ. V was trimmed by 0 bases and J by 1 base, leaving 11 bases between them. The CDR3 has 15 amino acids.

This chain joins TRBV4-1 and TRBJ2-1; D call uncertain. Germline-derived CDR1 and CDR2 are MGHRA and YSYEKL. V was trimmed by 0 bases and J by 1 base, leaving 13 bases between them. CDR3 length: 17 residues. Here the CDR3 reads CASSQETPGVSYNEQFF. CDR3 DNA: TGCGCCAGCAGCCAAGAGACTCCCGGAGTGTCCTACAATGAGCAGTTCTTC.

This clone was recorded a few times. The chain has TRBV3-1 (or the pseudogene TRBV3-2) and TRBJ1-6; TRBD1 is a possible D gene (5 bases). Germline CDR1 is LGHDT and CDR2 is YNNKEL (reference sequence). This CDR3 has 15 amino acids. Trimming removed 4 bases at V and 3 bases at J, with 10 bases between. The CDR3 reads CASSPGHGYNSPLHF. The CDR3 region has the DNA TGTGCCAGCAGCCCCGGACATGGCTATAATTCACCCCTCCACTTT.